These 10 T cell receptor beta chains share one sample of origin, sequenced in a study of OX40 agonist ivuxolimab in advanced cancers. Sequenced by immunoSEQ multiplex PCR; TCRdb stores in-frame clones only, minus some. The profile shows about 93,000 clones, about 91% of them singletons. The sample was CD4+ or CD8+ T cells sorted from blood, taken in a trial of the OX40 agonist ivuxolimab. Source of these receptors: an adult with an advanced solid tumor such as melanoma, head and neck, liver or kidney cancer.

V usage is TRBV30 and J usage is TRBJ2-7, with 9 bases aligning to TRBD2. In germline, CDR1 is GTSNPN, CDR2 SVGIG (reference sequence). The CDR3 is 12 residues long. CDR3 nucleotides: TGTGCTTTAGCGGGGGAATCCTACGAGCAGTACTTC. It is translated as CALAGESYEQYF.

The DNA of the CDR3 is TGTGCCAGCAGCGTACCTGGACTCCCCGGTTCAGATACGCAGTATTTT. It is translated as CASSVPGLPGSDTQYF. The V call is TRBV9, the J call TRBJ2-3; a possible D gene is TRBD2 (5 bases). CDR3 length: 16 amino acids. Trimming took 1 base from V and 4 from J, leaving 16 bases between them. Germline V gives CDR1 SGDLS, CDR2 YYNGEE.

The chain recombines TRBV6-6 with TRBJ1-1; 7 nucleotides match TRBD1. CDR3 length equals 16 residues. V lost 8 bases, J lost 1 base, and 13 bases stayed unmatched. Germline values: CDR1 MNHNY, CDR2 SVGAGI (reference sequence). The CDR3 spells CASGAHQGVANTEAFF. The CDR3 DNA is TGTGCCAGCGGCGCGCATCAGGGGGTCGCGAACACTGAAGCTTTCTTT.

This chain links TRBV19 with TRBJ2-1; tentatively, D is TRBD1 (6 bases). This CDR3 comprises 14 residues. V lost 3 bases, J lost 3 bases, and 9 bases lay in between. Germline V gene lookup returns CDR1 LNHDA and CDR2 SQIVND (reference sequence). CDR3 sequence (DNA): TGTGCCAGTAGTATTGGGGGCGTCTACAATGAGCAGTTCTTC. This gives the protein CASSIGGVYNEQFF. Together with reference TRBV19 and TRBJ2-1, the CDR3 gives the full variable domain: DGGITQSPKYLFRKEGQNVTLSCEQNLNHDAMYWYRQDPGQGLRLIYYSQIVNDFQKGDIAEGYSVSREKKESFPLTVTSAQKNPTAFYLCASSIGGVYNEQFFGPGTRLTVL.

CDR3 sequence: CASSPRRTGFDYEQYF. The CDR3 bases are TGCGCCAGCAGCCCCCGTAGGACAGGGTTCGACTACGAGCAGTACTTC. V usage is TRBV4-1 and J usage is TRBJ2-7; 8 nucleotides match TRBD1. Germline V gives CDR1 MGHRA, CDR2 YSYEKL. This CDR3 contains 16 residues. V gave up 4 bases and J gave up 3 bases; unmatched junction bases: 11.

The chain links TRBV30 to TRBJ1-5; maybe TRBD1 (5 bases). In germline, CDR1 is GTSNPN, CDR2 SVGIG (reference sequence). The CDR3 has 14 amino acids. Between the trimmed V and J ends, which lost 0 bases and 3 bases, there was a span of 9 bases. CDR3 bases: TGTGCCTGGAGTGTCGGGGCCCCCAATCAGCCCCAGCATTTT. This gives the protein CAWSVGAPNQPQHF.

The chain combines TRBV28 with TRBJ1-6; maybe TRBD1 (6 bases). The germline V gene encodes CDR1 MDHEN and CDR2 SYDVKM. The germline V and J ends were trimmed by 5 bases and 13 bases, with 21 bases remaining between them. This CDR3 has 15 residues. CDR3 protein: CASSRAGAFVWPLHF. The CDR3 bases are TGTGCCAGCAGTCGGGCAGGGGCTTTTGTTTGGCCCCTCCACTTT.

This chain connects TRBV10-3 to TRBJ1-1, with 11 bases fitting TRBD1. This CDR3 is built from 13 residues. The V gene's germline CDR1 is ENHRY and CDR2 SYGVKD. V gave up 5 bases and J gave up 6 bases; unmatched junction bases: 2. CDR3 in amino acids: CAISPGQGAEAFF. Here the CDR3 DNA reads TGTGCCATCAGTCCGGGACAGGGGGCTGAAGCTTTCTTT.

The DNA for the CDR3 is TGTGCCATCAGTGAGGCCCTTGGGGGCCCCTACGAGCAGTACTTC. The encoded protein is CAISEALGGPYEQYF. The rearrangement links TRBV10-3 to TRBJ2-7, with D perhaps matching TRBD1 (6 bases). The CDR3 totals 15 residues. CDR1 ENHRY and CDR2 SYGVKD come from the germline V gene. Trimming pared 2 bases from V and 2 bases from J, leaving 13 bases between.

V gene TRBV6-4 combines with J gene TRBJ2-5, with D perhaps matching TRBD2 (6 bases). The CDR3 contains 13 residues. With 8 bases removed from V and 5 bases from J, the gap between germline ends came to 15 bases. CDR1 is MRHNA and CDR2 is SNTAGT in the germline V gene. For the CDR3, the DNA is TGTGCCAGCTCCCTACTAGCTGGGGAGACCCAGTACTTC. It translates to CASSLLAGETQYF.